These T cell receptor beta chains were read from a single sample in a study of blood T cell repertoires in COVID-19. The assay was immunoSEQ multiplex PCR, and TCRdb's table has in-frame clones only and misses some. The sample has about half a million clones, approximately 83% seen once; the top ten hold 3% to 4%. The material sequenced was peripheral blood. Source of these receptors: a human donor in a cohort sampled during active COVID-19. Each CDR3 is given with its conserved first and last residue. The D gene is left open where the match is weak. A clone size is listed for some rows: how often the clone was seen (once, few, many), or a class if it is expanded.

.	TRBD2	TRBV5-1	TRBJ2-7	TGCGCCAGCAGTTGGGGCGGGAGAAAAATAGACGAGCAGTACTTC	CASSWGGRKIDEQYF
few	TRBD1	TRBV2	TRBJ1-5	TGTGCCAGCAGAATGACAGGGATTCAGCCCCAGCATTTT	CASRMTGIQPQHF
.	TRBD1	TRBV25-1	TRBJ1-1	TGTGCCAGCAGCGCGACAGGGAGCACTGAAGCTTTCTTT	CASSATGSTEAFF
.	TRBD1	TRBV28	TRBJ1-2	TGTGCCAGCAGCCTACAGGGGGCCCCTGGCTACACCTTC	CASSLQGAPGYTF
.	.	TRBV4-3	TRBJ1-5	TGCGCCAGCAGCCAAGATGGGGGGGGCAATCAGCCCCAGCATTTT	CASSQDGGGNQPQHF
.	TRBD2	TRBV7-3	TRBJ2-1	TGTGCCAGCAGCTTGGCTAGCGGGTTCGGTAATGAGCAGTTCTTC	CASSLASGFGNEQFF
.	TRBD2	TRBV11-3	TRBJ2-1	TGTGCCAGCAGCGAAGGACTAGCGGGCCCCTACAATGAGCAGTTCTTC	CASSEGLAGPYNEQFF
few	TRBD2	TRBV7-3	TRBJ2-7	TGTGCCAGCAGCTTATCGGGAGGGGGAAGCTCCTACGAGCAGTACTTC	CASSLSGGGSSYEQYF
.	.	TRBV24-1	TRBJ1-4	TGTGCCACCAGTGACTCTGATGGGGGGGCTAATGAAAAACTGTTTTTT	CATSDSDGGANEKLFF
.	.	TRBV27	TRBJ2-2	TGTGCCAGCAGCACCTGGGGGCAAGCCGGGGAGCTGTTTTTT	CASSTWGQAGELFF
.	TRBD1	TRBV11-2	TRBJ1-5	TGTGCCAGCAGCTGGACAGGAGATAGCAATCAGCCCCAGCATTTT	CASSWTGDSNQPQHF